This TCR beta chain was sequenced during a study of blood T cells in healthy people across ages. The CDR3 is 19 residues long. Looked up from germline, CDR1 is LNHNV and CDR2 is YYDKDF (reference sequence). V trimming: 2 bases; J trimming: 2 bases; junction bases outside the gene matches: 15. Donors ranged from 6 to 90 years old and were healthy Caucasians in Russia. Next came a second PCR, run for roughly 6 to 11 cycles, which used a sample-barcoded 5' primer along with a J-beta primer mix. MiXCR was run by TCRdb on the 5' RACE reads, yielding one entry per CDR3 protein. The top ten hold approximately 20% of the sample, which has over a million distinct CDR3 sequences, roughly 45% seen once. This clonotype was counted a single time.

This receptor was taken from a woman aged 60-70 years in good health. J is TRBJ2-3 and V is TRBV15; 8 bases align to TRBD2. Sample: blood. CDR3 nucleotides: TGTGCCACCAGCAGAAGGGAGCGGGTTGGTAGCGGGACCACAGATACGCAGTATTTT. It translates to CATSRRERVGSGTTDTQYF.